This TCR beta chain was documented in a study of type 1 regulatory T cells. Study-level information: An in vitro protocol generated T-allo10, a Tr1-enriched, alloantigen-specific CD4 T cell product.

TCRdb itself ran the reads through MiXCR, one entry per CDR3 protein. The repertoire includes over 55,000 distinct CDR3 sequences, about 69% of them detected once, and 6.5% to 8.5% sits in the top ten. Trimming removed 5 bases from V and 11 bases from J, with 25 bases in between. Looked up from germline, CDR1 is GTSNPN and CDR2 is SVGIG (reference sequence). The CDR3 runs to 15 residues. Graft donor-derived T-allo10 cells were described as host-alloantigen-specific, anergic, and alloantigen-specifically suppressive. Note on this clonotype: The antigen remains unidentified.

V gene TRBV30 combines with J gene TRBJ1-5, with D possibly being TRBD1 (5 bases). The sequence was obtained from a human donor in good health. Source material: cultured T cells, either the whole culture or a sorted T cell fraction (not recorded which). Subset here: Tr1-enriched cell product generated in vitro against host alloantigens. The CDR3, as DNA: TGTGCCTGGGGCCGAGGGTTGGGACCCCCTCGTTCCCAGCATTTT. The encoded protein is CAWGRGLGPPRSQHF.